A selection of T cell receptor beta chains follows, all from one sample in a study of vaccination and CD4 T cells after COVID-19. Which antigens these TCRs recognize remains unknown. In TCRdb, the PCR reads were re-called with MiXCR into one record per CDR3 protein. The repertoire holds about 13,000 distinct CDR3 sequences, with 35% to 45% as singletons. The input for sequencing was CD4+ T cells from blood, cultured in vitro, taken after SARS-CoV-2 vaccination. Every receptor here comes from a human donor who had recovered from COVID-19. CDR3s include the opening cysteine and the closing phenylalanine or tryptophan. The order of the fields is D gene, V gene, J gene, clone size, CDR3 protein, CDR3 DNA. A D gene is named only where the DNA matches it firmly. Not all rows give a size; the values are once, few, many and, for expanded clones, a class.

d_gene: TRBD2; v_gene: TRBV20-1; j_gene: TRBJ2-1; abundance: -; CDR3aa: CSAKRLAGGGGEQFF; CDR3nt: TGCAGTGCTAAAAGACTAGCGGGAGGGGGGGGTGAGCAGTTCTTC
d_gene: -; v_gene: TRBV2; j_gene: TRBJ1-6; abundance: -; CDR3aa: CASNDPGLSSYNSPLHF; CDR3nt: TGTGCCAGCAACGACCCCGGCCTTAGCTCCTATAATTCACCCCTCCACTTT
d_gene: -; v_gene: TRBV15; j_gene: TRBJ1-2; abundance: few; CDR3aa: CATSRLQGFRDGYTF; CDR3nt: TGTGCCACCAGCAGACTACAGGGATTTAGAGATGGCTACACCTTC
d_gene: -; v_gene: TRBV23-1; j_gene: TRBJ1-5; abundance: -; CDR3aa: CAPTSGQGHFYSNQPQHF; CDR3nt: TGCGCCCCTACCTCGGGGCAGGGGCACTTTTATAGCAATCAGCCCCAGCATTTT
d_gene: -; v_gene: TRBV29-1; j_gene: TRBJ2-1; abundance: -; CDR3aa: CSVERQGLYNEQFF; CDR3nt: TGCAGCGTTGAACGACAGGGACTCTACAATGAGCAGTTCTTC
d_gene: -; v_gene: TRBV27; j_gene: TRBJ1-2; abundance: medium-sized; CDR3aa: CASTSGAALGYTF; CDR3nt: TGTGCCAGCACCTCAGGAGCAGCGCTGGGCTACACCTTC
d_gene: -; v_gene: TRBV7-9; j_gene: TRBJ1-5; abundance: -; CDR3aa: CASSLGEIGNQPQHF; CDR3nt: TGTGCCAGCAGCTTAGGGGAAATCGGCAATCAGCCCCAGCATTTT
d_gene: -; v_gene: TRBV6-2/TRBV6-3; j_gene: TRBJ1-1; abundance: -; CDR3aa: CATDQGRGPEAFF; CDR3nt: TGTGCCACCGATCAGGGCAGGGGTCCTGAAGCTTTCTTT
d_gene: TRBD1; v_gene: TRBV19; j_gene: TRBJ1-2; abundance: medium-sized; CDR3aa: CASSIPGTGHGYTF; CDR3nt: TGTGCCAGTAGTATACCTGGGACAGGGCATGGCTACACCTTC
d_gene: -; v_gene: TRBV6-2/TRBV6-3; j_gene: TRBJ1-1; abundance: few; CDR3aa: CASSYSTQRTEAFF; CDR3nt: TGTGCCAGCAGTTACAGTACACAAAGGACTGAAGCTTTCTTT
d_gene: -; v_gene: TRBV7-2; j_gene: TRBJ2-3; abundance: -; CDR3aa: CASSRIPGDTQYF; CDR3nt: TGTGCCAGCAGTCGTATCCCAGGGGATACGCAGTATTTT
d_gene: TRBD1; v_gene: TRBV6-2/TRBV6-3; j_gene: TRBJ2-7; abundance: -; CDR3aa: CASMTGRNRNEQYF; CDR3nt: TGTGCCAGCATGACAGGGCGGAACAGGAACGAGCAGTACTTC
d_gene: -; v_gene: TRBV20-1; j_gene: TRBJ2-5; abundance: -; CDR3aa: CSARGGGRETQYF; CDR3nt: TGCAGTGCTAGAGGCGGGGGCCGGGAGACCCAGTACTTC
d_gene: TRBD1; v_gene: TRBV24-1; j_gene: TRBJ1-2; abundance: -; CDR3aa: CATSDDRGYGYTF; CDR3nt: TGTGCCACCAGTGATGACAGGGGGTATGGCTACACCTTC
d_gene: TRBD2; v_gene: TRBV5-1; j_gene: TRBJ2-7; abundance: -; CDR3aa: CASSLALAGVGEQYF; CDR3nt: TGCGCCAGCAGCTTAGCACTAGCGGGAGTCGGTGAGCAGTACTTC